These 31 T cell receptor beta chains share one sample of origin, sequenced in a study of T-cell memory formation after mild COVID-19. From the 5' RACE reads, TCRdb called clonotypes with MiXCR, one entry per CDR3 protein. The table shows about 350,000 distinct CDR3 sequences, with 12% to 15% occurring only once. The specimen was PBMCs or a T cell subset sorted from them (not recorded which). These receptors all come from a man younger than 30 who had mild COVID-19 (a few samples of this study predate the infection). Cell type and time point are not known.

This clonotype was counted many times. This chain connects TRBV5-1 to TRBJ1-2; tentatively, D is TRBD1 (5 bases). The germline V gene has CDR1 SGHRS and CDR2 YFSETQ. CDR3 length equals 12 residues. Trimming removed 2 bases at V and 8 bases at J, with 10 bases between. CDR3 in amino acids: CASSFSDRGYTF. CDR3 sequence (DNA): TGCGCCAGCAGCTTCAGTGACAGAGGCTACACCTTC.

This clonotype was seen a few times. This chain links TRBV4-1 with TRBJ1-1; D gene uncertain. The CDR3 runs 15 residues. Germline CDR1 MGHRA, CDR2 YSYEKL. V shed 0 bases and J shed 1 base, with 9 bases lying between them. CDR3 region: CASSQEVRRNTEAFF. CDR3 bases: TGCGCCAGCAGCCAAGAGGTAAGGCGGAACACTGAAGCTTTCTTT.

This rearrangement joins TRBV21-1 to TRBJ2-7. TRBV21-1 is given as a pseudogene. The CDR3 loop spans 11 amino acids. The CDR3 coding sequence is TGTGCCAGCAGCACACGACTAGAGCAGTACGTC. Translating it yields CASSTRLEQYV.

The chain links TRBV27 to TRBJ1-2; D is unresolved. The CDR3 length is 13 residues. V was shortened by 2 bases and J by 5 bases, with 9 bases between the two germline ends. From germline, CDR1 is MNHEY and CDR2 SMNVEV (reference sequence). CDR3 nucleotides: TGTGCCAGCAGTTTAAGTGGATTATATGGCTACACCTTC. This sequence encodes CASSLSGLYGYTF.

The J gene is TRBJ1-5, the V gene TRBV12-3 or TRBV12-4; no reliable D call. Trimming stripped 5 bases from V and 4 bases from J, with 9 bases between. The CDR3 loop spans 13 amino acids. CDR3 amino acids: CASSQQENQPQHF. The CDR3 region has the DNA TGTGCCAGCAGTCAGCAGGAAAATCAGCCCCAGCATTTT.

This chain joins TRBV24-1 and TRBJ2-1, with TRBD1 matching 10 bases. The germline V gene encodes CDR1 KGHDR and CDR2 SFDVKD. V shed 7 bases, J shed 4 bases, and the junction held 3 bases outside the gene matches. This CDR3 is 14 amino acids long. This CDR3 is CATRGGQGYNEQFF. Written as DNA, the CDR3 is TGTGCCACCAGAGGGGGACAGGGGTACAATGAGCAGTTCTTC.

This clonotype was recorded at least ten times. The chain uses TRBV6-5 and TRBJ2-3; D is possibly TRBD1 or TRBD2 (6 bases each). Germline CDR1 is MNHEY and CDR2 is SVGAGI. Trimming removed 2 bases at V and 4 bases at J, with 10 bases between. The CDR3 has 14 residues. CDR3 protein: CASSYGGPADTQYF. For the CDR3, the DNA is TGTGCCAGCAGTTACGGGGGGCCTGCAGATACGCAGTATTTT.

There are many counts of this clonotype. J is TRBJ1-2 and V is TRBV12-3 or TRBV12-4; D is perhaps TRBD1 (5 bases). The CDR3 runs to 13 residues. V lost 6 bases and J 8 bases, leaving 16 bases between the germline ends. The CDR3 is CASSLDREDGYTF. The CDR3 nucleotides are TGTGCCAGCAGCCTCGACAGAGAGGACGGCTACACCTTC.

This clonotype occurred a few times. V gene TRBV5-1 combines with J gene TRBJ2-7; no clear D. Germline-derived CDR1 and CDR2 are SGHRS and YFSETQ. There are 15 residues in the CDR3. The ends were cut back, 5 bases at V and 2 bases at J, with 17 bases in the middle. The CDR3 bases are TGCGCCAGCAGTCACTCCCAGGTACAGACCTACGAGCAGTACTTC. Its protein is CASSHSQVQTYEQYF.

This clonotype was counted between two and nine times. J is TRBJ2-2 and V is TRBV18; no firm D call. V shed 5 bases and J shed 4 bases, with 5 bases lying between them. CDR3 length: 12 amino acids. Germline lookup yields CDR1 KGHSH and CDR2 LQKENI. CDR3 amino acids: CASSSFTGELFF. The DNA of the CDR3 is TGTGCCAGCTCATCGTTCACCGGGGAGCTGTTTTTT. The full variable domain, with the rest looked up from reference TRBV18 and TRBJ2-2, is NAGVMQNPRHLVRRRGQEARLRCSPMKGHSHVYWYRQLPEEGLKFMVYLQKENIIDESGMPKERFSAEFPKEGPSILRIQQVVRGDSAAYFCASSSFTGELFFGEGSRLTVL.

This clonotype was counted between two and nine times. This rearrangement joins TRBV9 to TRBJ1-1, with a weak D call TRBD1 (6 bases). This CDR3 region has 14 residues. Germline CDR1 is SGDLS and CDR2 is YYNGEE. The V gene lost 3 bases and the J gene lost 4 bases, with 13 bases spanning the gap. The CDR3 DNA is TGTGCCAGCAGCGGCAGGGGCGCGGGCACTGAAGCTTTCTTT. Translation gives CASSGRGAGTEAFF.

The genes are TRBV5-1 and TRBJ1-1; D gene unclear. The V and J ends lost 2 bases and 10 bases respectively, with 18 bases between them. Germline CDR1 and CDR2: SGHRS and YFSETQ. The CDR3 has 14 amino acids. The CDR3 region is CASSFDTRSPVAFF. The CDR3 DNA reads TGCGCCAGCAGCTTCGACACCAGGAGTCCCGTAGCTTTCTTT.

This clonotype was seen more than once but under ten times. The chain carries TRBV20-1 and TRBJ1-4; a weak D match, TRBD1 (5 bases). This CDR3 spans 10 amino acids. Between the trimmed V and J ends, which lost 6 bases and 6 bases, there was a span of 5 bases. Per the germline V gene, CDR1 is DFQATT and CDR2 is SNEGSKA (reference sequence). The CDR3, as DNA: TGCAGTGCGGGGGATGAAAAACTGTTTTTT. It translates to CSAGDEKLFF.

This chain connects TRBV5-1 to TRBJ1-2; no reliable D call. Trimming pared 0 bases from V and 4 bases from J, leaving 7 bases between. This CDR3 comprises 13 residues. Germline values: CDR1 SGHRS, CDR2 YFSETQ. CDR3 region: CASSLDASYGYTF. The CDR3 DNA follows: TGCGCCAGCAGCTTGGATGCCTCCTATGGCTACACCTTC.

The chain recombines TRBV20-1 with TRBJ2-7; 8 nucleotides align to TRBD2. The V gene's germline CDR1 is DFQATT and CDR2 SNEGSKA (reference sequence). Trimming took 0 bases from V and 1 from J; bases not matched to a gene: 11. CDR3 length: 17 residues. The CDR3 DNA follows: TGCAGTGCTAGAGACCCTATGTTAGCGGGGACATCCTACGAGCAGTACTTC. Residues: CSARDPMLAGTSYEQYF.

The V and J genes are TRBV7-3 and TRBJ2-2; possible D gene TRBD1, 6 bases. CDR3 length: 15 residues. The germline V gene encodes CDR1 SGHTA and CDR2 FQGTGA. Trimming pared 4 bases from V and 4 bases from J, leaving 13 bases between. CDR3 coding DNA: TGTGCCAGCAGCTCATACAGGGACCCCACCGGGGAGCTGTTTTTT. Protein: CASSSYRDPTGELFF.

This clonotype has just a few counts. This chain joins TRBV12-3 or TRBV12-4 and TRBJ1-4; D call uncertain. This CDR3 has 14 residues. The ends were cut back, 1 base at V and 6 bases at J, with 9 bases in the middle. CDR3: CASSLVVPHEKLFF. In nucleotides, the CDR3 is TGTGCCAGCAGTTTAGTCGTACCTCATGAAAAACTGTTTTTT.

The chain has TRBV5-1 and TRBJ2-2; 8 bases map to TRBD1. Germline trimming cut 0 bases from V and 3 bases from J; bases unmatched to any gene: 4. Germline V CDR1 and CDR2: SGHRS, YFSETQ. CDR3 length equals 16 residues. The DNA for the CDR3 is TGCGCCAGCAGCTTGGAGGCCAGGGGGCACACCGGGGAGCTGTTTTTT. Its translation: CASSLEARGHTGELFF.

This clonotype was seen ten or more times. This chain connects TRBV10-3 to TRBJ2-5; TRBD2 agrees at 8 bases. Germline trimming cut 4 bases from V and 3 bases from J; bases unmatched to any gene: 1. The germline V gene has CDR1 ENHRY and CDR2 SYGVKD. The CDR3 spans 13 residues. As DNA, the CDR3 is TGTGCCATCAGTGGGGGACTAGAAGAGACCCAGTACTTC. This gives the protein CAISGGLEETQYF.

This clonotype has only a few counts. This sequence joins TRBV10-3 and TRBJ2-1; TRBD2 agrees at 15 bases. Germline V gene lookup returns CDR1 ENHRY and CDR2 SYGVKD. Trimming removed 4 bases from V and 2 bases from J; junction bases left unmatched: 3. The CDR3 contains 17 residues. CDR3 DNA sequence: TGTGCCATCAGTGGGGGACTAGCGGGGGGCGCCTACAATGAGCAGTTCTTC. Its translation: CAISGGLAGGAYNEQFF.

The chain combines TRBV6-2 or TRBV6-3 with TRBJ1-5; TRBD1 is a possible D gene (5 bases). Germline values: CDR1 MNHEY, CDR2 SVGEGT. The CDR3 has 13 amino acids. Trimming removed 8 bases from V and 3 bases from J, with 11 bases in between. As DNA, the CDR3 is TGTGCCAGCGACGAGGGGTACAATCAGCCCCAGCATTTT. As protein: CASDEGYNQPQHF.

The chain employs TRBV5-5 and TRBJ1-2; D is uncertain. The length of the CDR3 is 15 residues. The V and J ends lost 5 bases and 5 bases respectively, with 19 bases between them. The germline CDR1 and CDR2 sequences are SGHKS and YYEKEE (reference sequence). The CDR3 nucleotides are TGTGCCAGCAGTCGCCTGCGGGAGGTCGGGTATGGCTACACCTTC. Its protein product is CASSRLREVGYGYTF.

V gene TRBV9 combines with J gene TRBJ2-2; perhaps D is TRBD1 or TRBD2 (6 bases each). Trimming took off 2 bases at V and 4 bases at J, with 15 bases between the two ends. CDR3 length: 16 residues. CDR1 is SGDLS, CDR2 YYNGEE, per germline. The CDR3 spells CASSVRGDTSTGELFF. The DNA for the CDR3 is TGTGCCAGCAGCGTGAGGGGGGACACGTCCACCGGGGAGCTGTTTTTT.

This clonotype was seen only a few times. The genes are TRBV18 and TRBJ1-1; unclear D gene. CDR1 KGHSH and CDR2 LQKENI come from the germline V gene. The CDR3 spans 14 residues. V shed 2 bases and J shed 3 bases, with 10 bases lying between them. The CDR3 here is CASSPSVLYTEAFF. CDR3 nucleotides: TGTGCCAGCTCACCATCGGTCCTCTACACTGAAGCTTTCTTT.

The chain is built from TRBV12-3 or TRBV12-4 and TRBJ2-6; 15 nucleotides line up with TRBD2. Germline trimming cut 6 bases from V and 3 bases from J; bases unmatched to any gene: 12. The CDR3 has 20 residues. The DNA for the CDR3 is TGTGCCAGCAGGTGGACTAGCGGGGGGGCTATAGGTCTTGGGGCCAACGTCCTGACTTTC. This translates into CASRWTSGGAIGLGANVLTF.

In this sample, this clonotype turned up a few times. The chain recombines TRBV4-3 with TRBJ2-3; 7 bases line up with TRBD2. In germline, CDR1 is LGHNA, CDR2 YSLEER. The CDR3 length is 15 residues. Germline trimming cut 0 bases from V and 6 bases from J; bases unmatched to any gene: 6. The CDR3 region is CASSQDKRGGDTQYF. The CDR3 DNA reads TGCGCCAGCAGCCAAGATAAGAGGGGAGGGGATACGCAGTATTTT.

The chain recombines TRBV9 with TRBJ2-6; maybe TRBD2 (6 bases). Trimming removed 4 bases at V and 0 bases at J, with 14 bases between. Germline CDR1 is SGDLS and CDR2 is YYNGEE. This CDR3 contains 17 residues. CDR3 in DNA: TGTGCCAGCAGCCCCCGCGGGGACCTCTCTGGGGCCAACGTCCTGACTTTC. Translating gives CASSPRGDLSGANVLTF. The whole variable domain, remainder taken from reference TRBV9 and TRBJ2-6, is DSGVTQTPKHLITATGQRVTLRCSPRSGDLSVYWYQQSLDQGLQFLIQYYNGEERAKGNILERFSAQQFPDLHSELNLSSLELGDSALYFCASSPRGDLSGANVLTFGAGSRLTVL.

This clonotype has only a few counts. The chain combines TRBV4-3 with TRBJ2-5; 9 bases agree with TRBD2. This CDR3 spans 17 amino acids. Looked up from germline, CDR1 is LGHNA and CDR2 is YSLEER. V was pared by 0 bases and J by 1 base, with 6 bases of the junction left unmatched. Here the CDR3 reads CASSQDVAGAAQETQYF. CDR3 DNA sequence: TGCGCCAGCAGCCAAGATGTAGCGGGGGCCGCCCAAGAGACCCAGTACTTC.

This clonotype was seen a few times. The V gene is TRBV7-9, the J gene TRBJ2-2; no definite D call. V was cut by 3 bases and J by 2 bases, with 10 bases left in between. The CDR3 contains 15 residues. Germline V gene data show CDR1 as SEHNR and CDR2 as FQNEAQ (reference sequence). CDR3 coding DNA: TGTGCCAGCAGCTTGCAGACTGAAAACACCGGGGAGCTGTTTTTT. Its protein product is CASSLQTENTGELFF.

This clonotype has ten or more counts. The CDR3 DNA sequence: TGTGCCAGCAGCTTAAGCCCCATGGCAGGGGGGTACGAGCAGTACGTC. Its protein is CASSLSPMAGGYEQYV. The chain recombines TRBV7-2 with TRBJ2-7, with TRBD1 as a possible D gene (7 bases). The germline V and J ends were trimmed by 2 bases and 4 bases, with 18 bases remaining between them. From germline, CDR1 is SGHTA and CDR2 FQGNSA. The length of the CDR3 is 16 residues.

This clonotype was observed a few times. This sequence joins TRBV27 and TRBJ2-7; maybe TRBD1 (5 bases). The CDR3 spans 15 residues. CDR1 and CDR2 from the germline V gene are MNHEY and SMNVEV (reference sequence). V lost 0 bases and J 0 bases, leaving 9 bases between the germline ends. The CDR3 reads CASSLSSQGSYEQYF. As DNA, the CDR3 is TGTGCCAGCAGTTTATCCAGCCAGGGCTCCTACGAGCAGTACTTC.